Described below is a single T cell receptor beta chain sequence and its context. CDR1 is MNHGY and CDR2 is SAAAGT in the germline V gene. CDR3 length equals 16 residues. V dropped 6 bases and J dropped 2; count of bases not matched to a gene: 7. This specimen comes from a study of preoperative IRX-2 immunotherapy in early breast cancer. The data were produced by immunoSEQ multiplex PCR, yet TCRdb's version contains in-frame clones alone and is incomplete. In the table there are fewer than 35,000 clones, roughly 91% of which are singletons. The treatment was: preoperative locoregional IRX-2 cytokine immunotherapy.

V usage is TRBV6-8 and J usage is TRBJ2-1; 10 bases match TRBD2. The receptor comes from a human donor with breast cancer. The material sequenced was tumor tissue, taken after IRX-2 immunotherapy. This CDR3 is CASRVSGGIAYNEQFF. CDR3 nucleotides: TGTGCCAGCAGGGTTAGCGGGGGGATCGCCTACAATGAGCAGTTCTTC.